Shown below are 25 T cell receptor beta chains from a single sample sequenced in a study of intratumoral heterogeneity in liver cancer. The method was the immunoSEQ multiplex PCR assay. TCRdb stores this immuneACCESS table with in-frame sequences only. Part of the clones is absent; in the studies checked, under half of the shortfall reflects unresolved V genes, and no reason is known for the rest. The sample table lists 20,000 or so clones, around two thirds of them with a count of one. The ten top clones hold about a sixth of the sample. Source: tumor-adjacent normal tissue, taken before any cancer treatment. The receptors were gathered from a woman in her 70s with hepatocellular carcinoma.

This clone was counted only a few times. As DNA, the CDR3 is TGCGCCAGCAGCTCACTTACCACCGGACAGGGTGGCACAGATACGCAGTATTTT. Translated: CASSSLTTGQGGTDTQYF. The rearrangement links TRBV5-1 to TRBJ2-3, with TRBD1 matching over 8 bases. J lost 1 base, V lost 3 bases, and 13 bases had no gene match. Germline values: CDR1 SGHRS, CDR2 YFSETQ. This CDR3 has 18 amino acids.

V usage is TRBV30 and J usage is TRBJ2-4; possibly TRBD1 for D (6 bases). V gave up 3 bases and J gave up 1 base, with 13 bases separating them. Looked up from germline, CDR1 is GTSNPN and CDR2 is SVGIG (reference sequence). The CDR3 covers 15 residues. Here the CDR3 reads CAWRSGDNAKNIQYF. The CDR3 nucleotides are TGTGCCTGGAGATCTGGGGACAACGCCAAAAACATTCAGTACTTC.

This clone appeared once. J is TRBJ2-7 and V is TRBV9; D ambiguous. The CDR3 is 15 amino acids. Trimming took 0 bases from V and 3 from J, leaving 13 bases between them. Germline loops: CDR1 SGDLS, CDR2 YYNGEE. CDR3 sequence: CASSVGPGPHYEQYF. CDR3 coding DNA: TGTGCCAGCAGCGTAGGCCCGGGCCCGCACTACGAGCAGTACTTC.

V is TRBV27 and J is TRBJ1-2, with D unresolved. Germline V gives CDR1 MNHEY, CDR2 SMNVEV (reference sequence). Trimming removed 4 bases at V and 6 bases at J, with 15 bases between. The CDR3 sequence is 14 residues long. The chain's CDR3 is CASSSLIGIDGYTF. The CDR3 DNA sequence: TGTGCCAGCAGTTCGCTCATCGGGATTGATGGCTACACCTTC.

The genes are TRBV6-5 and TRBJ2-7, with D unclear. The CDR3 runs to 13 residues. V lost 2 bases to trimming and J lost 0 bases, with 5 bases between them. CDR1 and CDR2 (germline): MNHEY, SVGAGI. The CDR3 nucleotides are TGTGCCAGCAGTTACGCTAGCTCCTACGAGCAGTACTTC. It is translated as CASSYASSYEQYF.

This chain links TRBV30 with TRBJ2-5, with a possible D match to TRBD2 (6 bases). There are 13 residues in the CDR3. V was shortened by 1 base and J by 2 bases, with 8 bases between the two germline ends. Germline CDR1 is GTSNPN and CDR2 is SVGIG (reference sequence). CDR3 sequence (DNA): TGTGCCTGGAGTGCTAGCGTACAAGAGACCCAGTACTTC. This translates into CAWSASVQETQYF.

J is TRBJ2-5 and V is TRBV30; 8 bases map to TRBD1. CDR1 is GTSNPN and CDR2 is SVGIG in the germline V gene (reference sequence). This CDR3 has 14 amino acids. The trim removed 0 bases at V and 5 bases at J, leaving 5 bases unmatched. The CDR3 loop is CAWSVPGGSETQYF. CDR3 in DNA: TGTGCCTGGAGTGTTCCAGGGGGCTCGGAGACCCAGTACTTC.

The V gene is TRBV24-1, the J gene TRBJ2-1; 10 bases map to TRBD2. The CDR3 is made up of 18 amino acids. The germline CDR1 and CDR2 sequences are KGHDR and SFDVKD. J was trimmed by 6 bases and V by 0 bases; bases with no gene match: 10. The CDR3, as DNA: TGTGCCACCAGTGATTTGTACCGGACTAGCGGAGGTATCAATGAGCAGTTCTTC. Its translation is CATSDLYRTSGGINEQFF.

The genes are TRBV2 and TRBJ1-5; D is uncertain. Germline CDR1 SNHLY, CDR2 FYNNEI. Trimming removed 3 bases at V and 7 bases at J, with 7 bases between. The CDR3 covers 12 residues. CDR3 DNA: TGTGCCAGCAGTGATTGGGGACAGCCCCAGCATTTT. As protein: CASSDWGQPQHF.

The V and J genes are TRBV28 and TRBJ2-6; D not resolved. V lost 3 bases and J lost 0, with 12 bases in between. The CDR3 is made up of 17 amino acids. Germline V CDR1 and CDR2: MDHEN, SYDVKM. CDR3 in amino acids: CASSFGSSSSGANVLTF. The CDR3 nucleotides read TGTGCCAGCAGTTTTGGTAGTAGCAGCTCTGGGGCCAACGTCCTGACTTTC.

The chain recombines TRBV6-5 with TRBJ2-3; D is ambiguous. Trimming removed 2 bases from V and 2 bases from J, with 5 bases in between. This CDR3 is built from 13 residues. The germline gives CDR1 MNHEY, CDR2 SVGAGI. The CDR3 sequence is CASSYVPTDTQYF. The CDR3 DNA is TGTGCCAGCAGTTACGTACCCACAGATACGCAGTATTTT.

The chain joins TRBV6-5 to TRBJ1-5, with a tentative D call TRBD1 (6 bases). Trimming shortened V by 6 bases and J by 6 bases, and 15 bases separated the two germline ends. The CDR3 loop spans 14 amino acids. The V gene's germline CDR1 is MNHEY and CDR2 SVGAGI. CDR3 sequence reads: CASSPGGSSQPQHF. The CDR3 region has the DNA TGTGCCAGCAGCCCGGGGGGCTCTAGTCAGCCCCAGCATTTT.

This clone was detected a few times. The rearrangement uses TRBV9 and TRBJ1-1; D gene ambiguous. Germline assignment: CDR1 SGDLS and CDR2 YYNGEE. This CDR3 contains 13 residues. V lost 0 bases to trimming and J lost 6 bases, with 9 bases between them. For the CDR3, the DNA is TGTGCCAGCAGCGTAGCAAGCAGGTCTGAAGCTTTCTTT. Translation: CASSVASRSEAFF.

The DNA for the CDR3 is TGCGCCAGCAGCTTGGTGGGACAGGGGACTGAAGCTTTCTTT. It codes for CASSLVGQGTEAFF. The V call is TRBV5-1, the J call TRBJ1-1; TRBD1 aligns across 10 bases. CDR1 SGHRS and CDR2 YFSETQ come from the germline V gene. V gave up 0 bases and J gave up 5 bases; unmatched junction bases: 1. The CDR3 consists of 14 residues.

The genes are TRBV18 and TRBJ2-7; 7 bases are a match to TRBD1. The ends lost 1 base at V and 6 bases at J; junction bases unmatched: 3. The CDR3 sequence is 13 residues long. CDR1 and CDR2 from the germline V gene are KGHSH and LQKENI. The CDR3 region has the DNA TGTGCCAGCTCACCACGAGACAGGGTCGAGCAGTACTTC. It specifies CASSPRDRVEQYF.

This clone appeared once. The chain combines TRBV7-8 with TRBJ2-3, with TRBD2 identical over 8 bases. The CDR3 consists of 17 residues. V shed 7 bases and J 3 bases; nucleotides not matched to a gene: 15. CDR1 and CDR2 (germline): SGHVS, FQNEAQ. Here the CDR3 reads CASIDLGGGRPTDTQYF. CDR3 coding DNA: TGTGCCAGCATCGACCTCGGGGGGGGACGGCCTACAGATACGCAGTATTTT. Complete variable domain (other parts from reference TRBV7-8 and TRBJ2-3): GAGVSQSPRYKVAKRGQDVALRCDPISGHVSLFWYQQALGQGPEFLTYFQNEAQLDKSGLPSDRFFAERPEGSVSTLKIQRTQQEDSAVYLCASIDLGGGRPTDTQYFGPGTRLTVL.

This clone is classed as medium-sized. This sequence joins TRBV29-1 and TRBJ2-5; 10 nucleotides align to TRBD1. There are 15 residues in the CDR3. Per germline, CDR1 SQVTM and CDR2 ANQGSEA. V lost 5 bases, J lost 5 bases, and 11 bases stayed unmatched. CDR3 nucleotides: TGCAGCGTTCCCCGGGACAGGGGCCGGTCGGAGACCCAGTACTTC. Its protein is CSVPRDRGRSETQYF.

The J gene is TRBJ2-7, the V gene TRBV2; 7 nucleotides match TRBD1. J was trimmed by 2 bases and V by 5 bases; bases with no gene match: 6. This CDR3 is built from 14 residues. The germline CDR1 and CDR2 sequences are SNHLY and FYNNEI. In nucleotides, the CDR3 is TGTGCCAGCAGTAGGACAGGCCTTACCTACGAGCAGTACTTC. Encoded protein: CASSRTGLTYEQYF.

The gene calls are TRBV11-2 and TRBJ1-2; D perhaps matches TRBD1 (5 bases). Germline V gives CDR1 SGHAT, CDR2 FQNNGV. This CDR3 has 14 residues. Trimming stripped 0 bases from V and 4 bases from J, with 9 bases between. The CDR3 sequence is CASSLDTGRYGYTF. The CDR3, as DNA: TGTGCCAGCAGCTTAGATACAGGCCGCTATGGCTACACCTTC.

This clone is judged medium-sized. The chain couples TRBV5-6 to TRBJ2-5; 10 bases are shared with TRBD2. This CDR3 has 16 residues. Germline CDR1 and CDR2: SGHDT and YYEEEE. V dropped 6 bases and J dropped 4; count of bases not matched to a gene: 12. CDR3 coding DNA: TGTGCCAGCATCCTTCAGACTAGCGGGTTAGGAGAGACCCAGTACTTC. Protein: CASILQTSGLGETQYF.

This clone appeared a few times. V usage is TRBV5-5 and J usage is TRBJ1-5; tentative D call: TRBD1 (5 bases). V was cut by 5 bases and J by 0 bases, with 15 bases left in between. The V gene's germline CDR1 is SGHKS and CDR2 YYEKEE (reference sequence). The CDR3 runs 16 residues. The CDR3 region is CASRRDGQRSNQPQHF. DNA for the CDR3: TGTGCCAGCAGGCGGGACGGCCAGCGTAGCAATCAGCCCCAGCATTTT.

This clone occurred a few times. The J gene is TRBJ2-7, the V gene TRBV19; 7 bases are shared with TRBD1. There are 15 residues in the CDR3. The germline V gene has CDR1 LNHDA and CDR2 SQIVND (reference sequence). V dropped 6 bases and J dropped 6; count of bases not matched to a gene: 14. The CDR3 nucleotides read TGTGCCAGTAGGGAACGAGACAGGGTAGGAGGCGAGCAGTACTTC. It specifies CASRERDRVGGEQYF. Drawing the rest from reference TRBV19 and TRBJ2-7, the complete variable domain is DGGITQSPKYLFRKEGQNVTLSCEQNLNHDAMYWYRQDPGQGLRLIYYSQIVNDFQKGDIAEGYSVSREKKESFPLTVTSAQKNPTAFYLCASRERDRVGGEQYFGPGTRLTVT.

This chain connects TRBV19 to TRBJ1-6, with D possibly being TRBD1 (6 bases). This CDR3 contains 14 residues. With 5 bases removed from V and 7 bases from J, the gap between germline ends came to 12 bases. CDR1 and CDR2 from the germline V gene are LNHDA and SQIVND (reference sequence). CDR3 protein: CASSQGNSNSPLHF. The CDR3 DNA follows: TGTGCCAGTAGTCAGGGGAACAGCAATTCACCCCTCCACTTT.

This chain joins TRBV9 and TRBJ2-1, with 7 bases aligning to TRBD2. Germline V gene data show CDR1 as SGDLS and CDR2 as YYNGEE. The CDR3 covers 15 residues. V lost 7 bases to trimming and J lost 0 bases; unmatched junction nucleotides: 7. CDR3 nucleotides: TGTGCCAGCGGGGGAGGGGAGGGCTCCTACAATGAGCAGTTCTTC. Residues: CASGGGEGSYNEQFF.

The chain uses TRBV10-3 and TRBJ1-3; D perhaps matches TRBD1 (6 bases). CDR3 size: 15 residues. CDR1 and CDR2 from the germline V gene are ENHRY and SYGVKD. V was cut by 6 bases and J by 4 bases, with 16 bases left in between. The DNA of the CDR3 is TGTGCCATCAGGGATGTGGTGGGACAAGGAAACACCATATATTTT. This translates into CAIRDVVGQGNTIYF.